This T cell receptor (beta chain) appears in the sequencing data of a study of blood T cells in healthy people across ages. Trimming cost V 1 base and J 6 bases, with 15 bases left between them. Germline CDR1 and CDR2: SEHNR and FQNEAQ (reference sequence). The CDR3 loop spans 16 amino acids. Together with a sample-barcoded 5' primer, a J-beta primer mix was included in a second PCR lasting about 7 to 11 cycles. TCRdb used MiXCR to reprocess the 5' RACE reads, holding one entry per CDR3 protein. The data contain approximately 1,700,000 distinct CDR3 sequences, around 42% of them singletons. This clonotype has a handful of counts.

The J gene is TRBJ1-4, the V gene TRBV7-9; tentatively, D is TRBD1 (6 bases). The sequence was obtained from a human donor in good health. The sample taken for sequencing was blood. The chain's CDR3 is CASSLVVDTGHEKLFF. The CDR3 DNA reads as TGTGCCAGCAGCTTAGTCGTTGACACAGGGCATGAAAAACTGTTTTTT.